This T cell receptor (beta chain) was identified in a study of T-cell reconstitution after alpha-beta-depleted transplantation in children. The CDR3 contains 14 residues. Trimming took 3 bases from V and 3 from J, leaving 9 bases between them. Study results and limitations: By about two months after transplant, alpha-beta T cells reportedly arose from several hundred graft clones that had expanded. T-cell numbers and diversity, one year after transplant, stemmed largely from T cells that were newly produced. Surviving recipient T cells and thymic progenitors accounted for the high day-60 TCRbeta diversity observed in some patients.

Unique molecular identifiers were incorporated into the prepared TCRbeta library. TCRdb fed the PCR reads into MiXCR, producing one record per CDR3 protein. The table lists some 550,000 distinct CDR3 sequences, roughly 23% of them singletons. This clonotype was counted many times. The antigen remains unidentified. The source of this sequence is a boy younger than two who had a stem cell transplant for acute myeloid leukemia, so the T cells may come from the graft donor. The material sequenced was PBMCs, mostly from graft donor cells, taken 360 days after TCRalphabeta/CD19-depleted stem cell transplant. This chain uses TRBV12-3 or TRBV12-4 with TRBJ1-5; no reliable D call. The CDR3 bases are TGTGCCAGCAGTTTCGGGCAGCTCAATCAGCCCCAGCATTTT. It yields the protein CASSFGQLNQPQHF.